This T cell receptor beta chain was recovered during a study of spatial heterogeneity in lung cancer (dated by TCRdb to between 2017 and 2020). With respect to the entire study: Beta-chain transcripts were consistently detected in greater numbers than alpha-chain transcripts, which likely reflected higher beta-chain transcript abundance. In non-small cell lung cancer, the study quantitatively compared TCR alpha and beta repertoires across several tumor regions, matched nontumor lung, and blood. At surgery, hundreds of tumor regions, fewer than 85 matched nontumor lung samples and more than 50 PBMC samples were TCR-sequenced for both alpha and beta chains. Nonsynonymous mutation counts, determined by whole-exome sequencing of tumor tissue, were related to TCR repertoire features. In the raw uncorrected reads, each unique combination of TCR and UMI appeared more than ten times on average.

According to the study, the label for this sample's time point signals: sample taken at primary tumor resection. Without any cell sorting, TCR sequencing was performed on whole RNA extracted either from tumor and nontumor lung tissue or from cryopreserved PBMC samples. Donors were some 67 patients with early-stage, untreated non-small cell lung cancer from the lung TRACERx cohort. Only patients for whom sufficient RNA was available from at least two tumor regions were selected for TCR sequencing. What the research found in general, with its limitations: Additional single-cell paired TCR alpha and beta sequencing was considered necessary to confirm, at a functional level, the hypothesis that regional TCRs recognize regional mutations. Ubiquitous expanded tumor TCRs were found in blood more often at tumor resection than at routine follow-up.

As for this clonotype: No antigen is known for it. Base quality data are lacking; no much larger clone is found one base away.

CDR1 and CDR2 are drawn from the germline V gene: MNHEY, SVGAGI. V drops 2 bases and J drops 5 bases, leaving 12 bases in between. The CDR3 starts with the cysteine, ends with the phenylalanine, and has 14 residues. Here the CDR3 DNA is all that survives: 42 bases in frame from base 1. Library construction relied on 5' RACE. Sequencer: NextSeq 500. To allow correction of PCR and sequencing errors, the TCR library protocol tagged every TCR cDNA molecule with a unique molecular identifier. On the authors' methods: Decombinator tools were used for TCR identification, UMI-based error correction and CDR3 extraction. TCRs above a frequency of 2 per 1,000, corresponding to the top 1% of the tumor frequency distribution, were defined as expanded. Renyi diversity was calculated using the R vegan package after each repertoire was subsampled 100 times to 5,000 TCRs. CDR3 similarity networks were constructed using string-kernel similarity of amino acid triplets, with links drawn between CDR3s whose pairwise similarity was above 0.82. TCRdb ran its own pipeline on the public reads, namely fastp trimming at Q25 and MiXCR clone calling, and kept in-frame beta chains. CDR3 protein sequences are deduplicated, and each keeps its most common genes and DNA. TCRdb, not the authors, supplied the V and J calls. Recorded for this sample are around 4,200 distinct CDR3 sequences; about 17% of them occurred a single time. The ten largest make up about two thirds of the sample.

The source material was PBMCs, sampled at surgery. The TCR originated in a male donor with early-stage non-small cell lung cancer. The chain is assembled from TRBV6-5 and TRBJ1-2; the D gene is perhaps TRBD1, on 5 matching bases. The CDR3 loop reads CASSYMGGKYGYTF. The DNA reads as follows: TGTGCCAGCAGTTACATGGGGGGGAAGTATGGCTACACCTTC.